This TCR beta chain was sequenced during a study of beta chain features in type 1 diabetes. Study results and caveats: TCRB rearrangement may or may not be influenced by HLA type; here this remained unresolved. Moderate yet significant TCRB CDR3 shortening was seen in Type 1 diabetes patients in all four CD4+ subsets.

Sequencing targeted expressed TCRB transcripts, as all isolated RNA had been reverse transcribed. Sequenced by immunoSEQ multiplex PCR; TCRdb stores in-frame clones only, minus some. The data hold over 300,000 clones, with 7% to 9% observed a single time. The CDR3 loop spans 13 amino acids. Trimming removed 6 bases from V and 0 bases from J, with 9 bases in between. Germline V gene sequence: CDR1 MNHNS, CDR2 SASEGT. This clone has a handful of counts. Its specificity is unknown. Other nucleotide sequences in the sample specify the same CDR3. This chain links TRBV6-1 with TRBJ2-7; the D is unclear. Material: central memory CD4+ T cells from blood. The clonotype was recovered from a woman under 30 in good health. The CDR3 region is CASSGYRSYEQYF. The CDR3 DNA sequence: TGTGCCAGCAGCGGATACCGCTCCTACGAGCAGTACTTC.